This entry is about one TCR beta chain. V lost 1 base to trimming and J lost 8 bases, with 12 bases between them. Germline V gene sequence: CDR1 SGHTA, CDR2 FQGNSA. This CDR3 spans 15 amino acids. This record belongs to a study of blood T cell repertoires in COVID-19. Study as a whole: There were acute and convalescent COVID-19 samples, and they came from the United States, Italy and Spain. The analysed material was cDNA or gDNA that came from T cells, B-cell-depleted T cells, or PBMCs.

Using immunoSEQ multiplex PCR, the repertoire was profiled, and TCRdb retains in-frame clones only, with some absent. This repertoire shows 120,000 or so clones, roughly 80% found once; its top ten account for 1.9%. V and J are TRBV7-2 and TRBJ1-6, with D possibly TRBD1 on 6 matching bases. The sample comprised peripheral blood. The receptor's source is a man in his sixties or seventies with acute or convalescent COVID-19. The DNA for the CDR3 is TGTGCCAGCAGCTTAGTAGGGGGAACGGATTCACCCCTCCACTTT. Protein: CASSLVGGTDSPLHF.